A single sample gave rise to the 9 T cell receptor beta chains below, sequenced in a study of cytomegalovirus exposure and HLA in healthy donors. The PCR ran on 60 Vbeta and 13 Jbeta primers. The method was immunoSEQ multiplex PCR; TCRdb's version includes in-frame clones alone and lacks a portion of them. The sample contains 100,000 to 150,000 clones, 15% to 20% of which appear only once. The specimen sequenced was PBMCs. These receptors were obtained from a female donor in good health and CMV-seropositive.

The chain joins TRBV7-2 to TRBJ2-5; 10 bases align to TRBD1. Trimming cost V 1 base and J 5 bases; bases outside gene matches: 10. The CDR3 spans 17 residues. Germline CDR1 is SGHTA and CDR2 is FQGNSA. Here the CDR3 DNA reads TGTGCCAGCAGCTTAGATCCGAGACAGGGGGCTAGGGAGACCCAGTACTTC. Protein product: CASSLDPRQGARETQYF.

To note about this clone: An end of the junction differs from the germline gene, which may be a read error. The V call is TRBV4-3, the J call TRBJ2-7; TRBD2 aligns across 11 bases. This CDR3 comprises 16 residues. Germline V gene data show CDR1 as LGHNA and CDR2 as YSLEER. In DNA, the CDR3 is TGCGTCAGCAGCCAACGTTCGGGACTAGCGGTCTACGAGCAGTACTTC. This sequence encodes CVSSQRSGLAVYEQYF.

This clone was observed a few times. This rearrangement joins TRBV10-3 to TRBJ2-7, with D unclear. Trimming left V 8 bases short and J 3 bases short, with 5 bases between. The germline CDR1 and CDR2 sequences are ENHRY and SYGVKD. The CDR3 is 10 residues long. For the CDR3, the DNA is TGTGCCATCGGGCTCTACGAGCAGTACTTC. Translated: CAIGLYEQYF.

This chain uses TRBV16 with TRBJ1-1, with a tentative D call TRBD1 (6 bases). CDR3 size: 13 residues. The germline CDR1 and CDR2 sequences are KGHSY and FQNENV. Trimming removed 4 bases from V and 1 base from J, with 7 bases in between. Written as DNA, the CDR3 is TGTGCCAGCAGCCCGACAGGGAACACTGAAGCTTTCTTT. Its translation is CASSPTGNTEAFF.

This clone was seen only a few times. The chain employs TRBV19 and TRBJ2-1, with 8 bases matching TRBD1. V lost 1 base and J lost 3; bases outside the gene matches: 5. The CDR3 spans 16 residues. In germline, CDR1 is LNHDA, CDR2 SQIVND (reference sequence). In DNA, the CDR3 is TGTGCCAGTAGTATAGTTCCGGACAGGGTCTACAATGAGCAGTTCTTC. This codes for CASSIVPDRVYNEQFF. Full variable domain (rest looked up from reference TRBV19 and TRBJ2-1): DGGITQSPKYLFRKEGQNVTLSCEQNLNHDAMYWYRQDPGQGLRLIYYSQIVNDFQKGDIAEGYSVSREKKESFPLTVTSAQKNPTAFYLCASSIVPDRVYNEQFFGPGTRLTVL.

The V call is TRBV7-6, the J call TRBJ2-5, with TRBD1 matching 7 bases. Trimming cost V 4 bases and J 1 base; bases outside gene matches: 9. This CDR3 comprises 16 residues. Germline V gene sequence: CDR1 SGHVS, CDR2 FNYEAQ. The chain's CDR3 is CASSYTRGDSQETQYF. The CDR3, as DNA: TGTGCCAGCAGCTACACCCGAGGGGACAGCCAAGAGACCCAGTACTTC. The full variable domain, completed using reference TRBV7-6 and TRBJ2-5, is GAGVSQSPRYKVTKRGQDVALRCDPISGHVSLYWYRQALGQGPEFLTYFNYEAQQDKSGLPNDRFSAERPEGSISTLTIQRTEQRDSAMYRCASSYTRGDSQETQYFGPGTRLLVL.

At least ten counts were recorded for this clone. The chain couples TRBV30 to TRBJ2-5, with TRBD1 identical over 7 bases. This CDR3 region has 12 residues. The ends lost 5 bases at V and 4 bases at J; junction bases unmatched: 4. CDR1 and CDR2 (germline): GTSNPN, SVGIG (reference sequence). As DNA, the CDR3 is TGTGCCTGGGTCCGGGACAGAGAGACCCAGTACTTC. Residues: CAWVRDRETQYF.

This rearrangement joins TRBV29-1 to TRBJ1-5, with unresolved D. Germline V gives CDR1 SQVTM, CDR2 ANQGSEA. There are 16 residues in the CDR3. Trimming removed 2 bases at V and 1 base at J, with 15 bases between. The CDR3 reads CSVEKYRRLSNQPQHF. The CDR3 region has the DNA TGCAGCGTTGAAAAATATCGCAGACTGAGCAATCAGCCCCAGCATTTT.

This clone has a handful of counts. The chain has TRBV5-1 and TRBJ2-2; 12 positions agree with TRBD2. The germline gives CDR1 SGHRS, CDR2 YFSETQ. Unmatched junction bases numbered 6, after V lost 4 bases and J lost 5 bases. The CDR3 length is 16 residues. In DNA, the CDR3 is TGCGCCAGCAGCCCTCGGACTAGCGGGACAACCGGGGAGCTGTTTTTT. This codes for CASSPRTSGTTGELFF.